Sequencing of this TCR beta chain was carried out in a study of T-cell memory formation after mild COVID-19. The overall study: Largely donor-specific sequence clusters came from two donors.

Libraries for TCRalpha and TCRbeta carried sample barcodes and unique molecular identifiers via 5'RACE. TCRdb re-called the 5' RACE reads through MiXCR, storing one row per CDR3 protein. Of a few hundred thousand distinct CDR3 sequences in the sample, 9.4% were seen once. Trimming took off 4 bases at V and 6 bases at J, with 10 bases between the two ends. There are 13 residues in the CDR3. Details on this clonotype: What it binds is unknown.

Regarding the study as a whole: That cross-reactive memory joined was suggested by some responding clones appearing in pre-infection memory.

The receptor was isolated from a man aged 18 to 30 who had mild COVID-19 (a few samples of this study predate the infection). Cell type and time point are not known. The chain joins TRBV12-3 or TRBV12-4 to TRBJ2-4; perhaps TRBD2 as D (6 bases). Specimen: PBMCs or a T cell subset sorted from them (not recorded which). The CDR3, as DNA: TGTGCCAGCAGTTGGAGGGGCGGAAACATTCAGTACTTC. Encoded protein: CASSWRGGNIQYF.